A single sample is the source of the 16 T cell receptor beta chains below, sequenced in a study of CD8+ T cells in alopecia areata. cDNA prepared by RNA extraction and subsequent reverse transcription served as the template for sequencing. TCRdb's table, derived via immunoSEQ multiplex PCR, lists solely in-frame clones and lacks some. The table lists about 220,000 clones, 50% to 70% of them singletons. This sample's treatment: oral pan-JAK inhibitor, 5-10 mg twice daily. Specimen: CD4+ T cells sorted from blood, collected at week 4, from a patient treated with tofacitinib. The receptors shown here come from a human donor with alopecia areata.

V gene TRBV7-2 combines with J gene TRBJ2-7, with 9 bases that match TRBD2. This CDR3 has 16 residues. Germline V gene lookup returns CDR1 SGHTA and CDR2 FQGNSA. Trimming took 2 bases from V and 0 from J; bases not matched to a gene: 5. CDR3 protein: CASSLSSGGDSYEQYF. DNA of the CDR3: TGTGCCAGCAGCTTAAGTAGCGGGGGAGACTCCTACGAGCAGTACTTC.

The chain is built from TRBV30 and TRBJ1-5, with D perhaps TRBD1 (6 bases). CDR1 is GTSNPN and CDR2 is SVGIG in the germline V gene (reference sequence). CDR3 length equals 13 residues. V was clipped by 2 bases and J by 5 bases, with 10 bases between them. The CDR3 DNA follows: TGTGCCTGGAGTCAGGGGACGGATCAGCCCCAGCATTTT. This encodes CAWSQGTDQPQHF. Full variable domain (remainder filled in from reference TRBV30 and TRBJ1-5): SQTIHQWPATLVQPVGSPLSLECTVEGTSNPNLYWYRQAAGRGLQLLFYSVGIGQISSEVPQNLSASRPQDRQFILSSKKLLLSDSGFYLCAWSQGTDQPQHFGDGTRLSIL.

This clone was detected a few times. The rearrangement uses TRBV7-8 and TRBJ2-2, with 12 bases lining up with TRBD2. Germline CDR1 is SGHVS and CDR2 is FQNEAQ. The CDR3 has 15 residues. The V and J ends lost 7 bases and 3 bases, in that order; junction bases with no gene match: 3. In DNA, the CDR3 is TGTGCCAGCAAGACTAGCGGGGGAGACACCGGGGAGCTGTTTTTT. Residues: CASKTSGGDTGELFF.

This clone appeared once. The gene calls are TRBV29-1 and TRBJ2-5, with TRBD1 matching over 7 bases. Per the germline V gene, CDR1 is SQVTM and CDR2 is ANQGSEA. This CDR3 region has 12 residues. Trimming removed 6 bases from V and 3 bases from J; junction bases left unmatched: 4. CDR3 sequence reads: CSVDRVEETQYF. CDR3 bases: TGCAGCGTAGACAGGGTTGAAGAGACCCAGTACTTC.

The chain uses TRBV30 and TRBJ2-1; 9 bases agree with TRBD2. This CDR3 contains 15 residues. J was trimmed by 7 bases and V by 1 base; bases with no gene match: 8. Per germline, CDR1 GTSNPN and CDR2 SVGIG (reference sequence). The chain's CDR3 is CAWSEARGGRNEQFF. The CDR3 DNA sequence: TGTGCCTGGAGTGAGGCGCGGGGGGGCAGGAATGAGCAGTTCTTC. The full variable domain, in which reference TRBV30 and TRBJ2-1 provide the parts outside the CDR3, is SQTIHQWPATLVQPVGSPLSLECTVEGTSNPNLYWYRQAAGRGLQLLFYSVGIGQISSEVPQNLSASRPQDRQFILSSKKLLLSDSGFYLCAWSEARGGRNEQFFGPGTRLTVL.

Written as DNA, the CDR3 is TGCAGCGTTGGGGACAGCTTCTACTATGGCTACACCTTC. It yields the protein CSVGDSFYYGYTF. This rearrangement joins TRBV29-1 to TRBJ1-2; 7 bases fit TRBD1. The length of the CDR3 is 13 residues. Trimming removed 4 bases from V and 3 bases from J; junction bases left unmatched: 5. The germline CDR1 and CDR2 sequences are SQVTM and ANQGSEA.

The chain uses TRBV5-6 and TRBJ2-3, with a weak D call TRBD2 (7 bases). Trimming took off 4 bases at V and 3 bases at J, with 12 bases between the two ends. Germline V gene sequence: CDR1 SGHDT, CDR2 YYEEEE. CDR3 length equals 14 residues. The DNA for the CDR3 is TGTGCCAGCAGCCCCGGGGGGCGGACAGATACGCAGTATTTT. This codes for CASSPGGRTDTQYF.

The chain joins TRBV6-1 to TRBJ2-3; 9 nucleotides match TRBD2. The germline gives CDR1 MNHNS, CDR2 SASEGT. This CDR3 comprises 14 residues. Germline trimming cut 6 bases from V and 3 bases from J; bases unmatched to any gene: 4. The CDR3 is CASRGLAGTDTQYF. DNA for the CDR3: TGTGCCAGCAGGGGGCTAGCGGGGACAGATACGCAGTATTTT.

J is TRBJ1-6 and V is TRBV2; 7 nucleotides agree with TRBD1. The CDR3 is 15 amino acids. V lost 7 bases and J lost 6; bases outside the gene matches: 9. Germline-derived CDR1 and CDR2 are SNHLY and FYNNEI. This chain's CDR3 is CASKEGAGSNSPLHF. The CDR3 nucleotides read TGTGCCAGCAAGGAGGGGGCAGGGAGTAATTCACCCCTCCACTTT. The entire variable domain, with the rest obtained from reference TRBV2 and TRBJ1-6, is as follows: EPEVTQTPSHQVTQMGQEVILRCVPISNHLYFYWYRQILGQKVEFLVSFYNNEISEKSEIFDDQFSVERPDGSNFTLKIRSTKLEDSAMYFCASKEGAGSNSPLHFGNGTRLTVT.

The chain's CDR3 is CASSYSTGGLSGYTF. The DNA for the CDR3 is TGTGCCAGCAGTTACTCGACAGGGGGCTTATCTGGCTACACCTTC. The chain is built from TRBV6-6 and TRBJ1-2; 10 bases match TRBD1. Germline loops: CDR1 MNHNY, CDR2 SVGAGI (reference sequence). The ends lost 0 bases at V and 7 bases at J; junction bases unmatched: 5. The CDR3 is 15 amino acids.

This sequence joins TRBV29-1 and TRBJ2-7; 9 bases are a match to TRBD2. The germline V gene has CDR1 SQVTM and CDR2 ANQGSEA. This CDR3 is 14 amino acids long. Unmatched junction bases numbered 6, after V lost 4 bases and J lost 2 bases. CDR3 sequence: CSVVERGDAYEQYF. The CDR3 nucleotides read TGCAGCGTTGTAGAGCGGGGGGACGCCTACGAGCAGTACTTC.

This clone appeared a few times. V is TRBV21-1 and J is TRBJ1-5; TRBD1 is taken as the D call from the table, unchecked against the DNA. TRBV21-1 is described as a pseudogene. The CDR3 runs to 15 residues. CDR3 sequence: CASSKAGTGDQPQHF. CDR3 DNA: TGTGCCAGCAGCAAGGCCGGGACAGGGGATCAGCCCCAGCATTTT.

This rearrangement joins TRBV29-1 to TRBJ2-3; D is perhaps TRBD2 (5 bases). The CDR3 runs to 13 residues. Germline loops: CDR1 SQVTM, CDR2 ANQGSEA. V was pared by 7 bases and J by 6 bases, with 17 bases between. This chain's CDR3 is CSAGSERRDTQYF. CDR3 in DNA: TGCAGCGCGGGTTCCGAGAGGAGGGATACGCAGTATTTT.

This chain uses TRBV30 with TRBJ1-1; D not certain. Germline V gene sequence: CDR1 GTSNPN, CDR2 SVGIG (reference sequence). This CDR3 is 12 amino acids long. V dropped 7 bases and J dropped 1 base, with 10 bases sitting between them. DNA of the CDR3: TGTGCCTCCTCCACCCCGAACACTGAAGCTTTCTTT. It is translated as CASSTPNTEAFF.

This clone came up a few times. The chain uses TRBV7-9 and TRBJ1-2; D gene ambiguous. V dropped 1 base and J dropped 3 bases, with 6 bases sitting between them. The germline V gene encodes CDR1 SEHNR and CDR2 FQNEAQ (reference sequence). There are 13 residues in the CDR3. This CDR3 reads CASSLGGDYGYTF. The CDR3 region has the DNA TGTGCCAGCAGCTTAGGCGGGGACTATGGCTACACCTTC.

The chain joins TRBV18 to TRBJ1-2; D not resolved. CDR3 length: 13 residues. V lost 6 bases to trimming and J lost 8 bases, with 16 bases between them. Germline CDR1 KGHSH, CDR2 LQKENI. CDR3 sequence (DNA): TGTGCCAGCTCCCCCGACCAGGCTACGGGCTACACCTTC. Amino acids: CASSPDQATGYTF.